One and the same sample provided the 5 T cell receptor beta chains below, sequenced in a study of T cell responses to AZD1222 COVID-19 vaccine. This table comes from immunoSEQ multiplex PCR, and its TCRdb copy is limited to in-frame clones, with some not included. This table has 57,000 or so clones, around 85% appearing once. The sequencing used peripheral blood, collected 28 days after the second AZD1222 dose. The receptors here all came from an adult who received the AZD1222 COVID-19 vaccine.

The genes are TRBV29-1 and TRBJ1-2; D uncertain. CDR1 and CDR2 from the germline V gene are SQVTM and ANQGSEA. CDR3 length: 11 residues. V was trimmed by 4 bases and J by 6 bases, leaving 9 bases between them. CDR3 sequence reads: CSVALGNGYTF. CDR3 sequence (DNA): TGCAGCGTTGCCCTAGGGAATGGCTACACCTTC. The variable domain in full, completed from reference TRBV29-1 and TRBJ1-2, reads SAVISQKPSRDICQRGTSLTIQCQVDSQVTMMFWYRQQPGQSLTLIATANQGSEATYESGFVIDKFPISRPNLTFSTLTVSNMSPEDSSIYLCSVALGNGYTFGSGTRLTVV.

The V and J genes are TRBV6-2 or TRBV6-3 and TRBJ2-7; the match to TRBD2 covers 13 bases. CDR1 and CDR2 (germline): MNHEY, SVGEGT. The V gene end was trimmed by 2 bases and the J gene end by 6 bases; junction bases not matched to a gene: 10. The CDR3 loop spans 17 amino acids. The CDR3 nucleotides read TGTGCCAGCAGTTACCCAGCGACTAGCGGGAGGATGCGCGAGCAGTACTTC. Amino acid sequence: CASSYPATSGRMREQYF.

V is TRBV5-1 and J is TRBJ1-6; TRBD1 might be the D (5 bases). Germline CDR1 reads SGHRS; CDR2 reads YFSETQ. With 1 base removed from V and 8 bases from J, the gap between germline ends came to 10 bases. The CDR3 has 14 amino acids. The CDR3: CASSLSGGYSPLHF. CDR3 sequence (DNA): TGCGCCAGCAGCTTGAGTGGGGGTTATTCACCCCTCCACTTT.

The chain has TRBV6-5 and TRBJ2-5; 7 bases map to TRBD1. CDR3 length equals 13 residues. The germline CDR1 and CDR2 sequences are MNHEY and SVGAGI. V dropped 7 bases and J dropped 4; count of bases not matched to a gene: 6. The DNA of the CDR3 is TGTGCCAGCACCTCGACAGGGACAGAGACCCAGTACTTC. Translated, it gives CASTSTGTETQYF.

The rearrangement links TRBV5-1 to TRBJ2-1; D gene ambiguous. Germline assignment: CDR1 SGHRS and CDR2 YFSETQ. Trimming stripped 0 bases from V and 8 bases from J, with 12 bases between. This CDR3 spans 14 amino acids. For the CDR3, the DNA is TGCGCCAGCAGCTTGGTTGGGCTCGACGATGAGCAGTTCTTC. It translates to CASSLVGLDDEQFF.